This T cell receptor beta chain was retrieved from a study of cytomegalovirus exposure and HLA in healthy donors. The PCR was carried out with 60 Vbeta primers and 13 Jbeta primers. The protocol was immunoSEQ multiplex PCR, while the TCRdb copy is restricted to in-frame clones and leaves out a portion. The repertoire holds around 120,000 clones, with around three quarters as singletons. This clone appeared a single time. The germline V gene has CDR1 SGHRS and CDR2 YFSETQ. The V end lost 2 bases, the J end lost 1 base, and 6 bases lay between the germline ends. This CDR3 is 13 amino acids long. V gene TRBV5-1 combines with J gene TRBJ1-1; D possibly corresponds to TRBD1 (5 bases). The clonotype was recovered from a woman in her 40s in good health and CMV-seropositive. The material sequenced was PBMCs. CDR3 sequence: CASSFRGNTEAFF. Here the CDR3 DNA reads TGCGCCAGCAGCTTTAGGGGGAACACTGAAGCTTTCTTT.